The present entry profiles one TCR beta chain with its context. Its antigen is unknown. V lost 5 bases, J lost 5 bases, and 11 bases lay in between. CDR3 length: 13 residues. Germline CDR1 LNHNV, CDR2 YYDKDF (reference sequence). The sample is drawn from a study of T cell responses to AZD1222 COVID-19 vaccine. Study at large: Pooled in the analysis were second doses at about 4 or about 12 weeks.

General observations from the study: Most donors were white British and more were female, and clonal diversity was possibly underestimated. An increase in Spike-specific TCR breadth and depth was observed after two AZD1222 doses. At baseline, seropositivity was found in only a handful of AZD1222 recipients.

The repertoire was sequenced with immunoSEQ multiplex PCR; TCRdb's copy has only in-frame clones and lacks some. The top ten hold under 3.5% of the sample, which has some 120,000 clones, 90% to 95% seen once. This chain joins TRBV15 and TRBJ2-3; tentatively, D is TRBD2 (6 bases). The sample consisted of peripheral blood, taken on day 0 of AZD1222 vaccination. This receptor was identified in an adult in good health. CDR3 DNA: TGTGCCACCAGCCGCATGGGGGGAGATACGCAGTATTTT. This translates into CATSRMGGDTQYF.